A single sample is the source of the 19 T cell receptor beta chains below, sequenced in a study of radiotherapy plus CTLA-4 blockade in lung cancer. Profiled with immunoSEQ multiplex PCR; TCRdb holds only in-frame clones, not every one. This table holds over 100,000 clones, 90% found once. The input for sequencing was peripheral blood, taken from a patient treated with radiotherapy plus ipilimumab. These receptors were obtained from a human donor with non-small cell lung cancer that progressed on radiotherapy plus ipilimumab.

The rearrangement joins TRBV2 to TRBJ2-1, with D perhaps matching TRBD2 (5 bases). The CDR3 has 15 amino acids. Trimming took 3 bases from V and 9 from J, leaving 18 bases between them. The germline CDR1 and CDR2 sequences are SNHLY and FYNNEI. As DNA, the CDR3 is TGTGCCAGCAGTGACGGGCTAGCTATGGGCGGTGAGCAGTTCTTC. This codes for CASSDGLAMGGEQFF.

This rearrangement joins TRBV6-1 to TRBJ1-5, with D perhaps TRBD1 (6 bases). Germline loops: CDR1 MNHNS, CDR2 SASEGT. The CDR3 runs to 16 residues. The V gene lost 1 base and the J gene lost 3 bases, with 13 bases spanning the gap. The CDR3 DNA follows: TGTGCCAGCAGTGAAGGGACAGTTACCACCAATCAGCCCCAGCATTTT. It encodes CASSEGTVTTNQPQHF.

This clone turned up a few times. The chain combines TRBV7-9 with TRBJ2-7, with 14 bases that match TRBD2. Germline V CDR1 and CDR2: SEHNR, FQNEAQ (reference sequence). V shed 6 bases, J shed 3 bases, and the junction held 16 bases outside the gene matches. This CDR3 is built from 19 residues. CDR3 in DNA: TGTGCCAGCAGTTTTAGGCTGGGACTAGCGGGAGTATCGGTCTACGAGCAGTACTTC. Encoded protein: CASSFRLGLAGVSVYEQYF.

The chain couples TRBV5-1 to TRBJ1-4; TRBD1 might be the D (5 bases). Trimming took off 3 bases at V and 8 bases at J, with 14 bases between the two ends. CDR1 and CDR2 from the germline V gene are SGHRS and YFSETQ. The CDR3 consists of 14 residues. The CDR3 sequence is CASSSFGGDEKLFF. The DNA for the CDR3 is TGCGCCAGCAGCTCTTTTGGGGGAGACGAAAAACTGTTTTTT.

Within the sample, this clone is medium-sized. In the same sample, other DNA sequences code for this CDR3. The chain links TRBV9 to TRBJ2-3; 10 bases are shared with TRBD1. J was trimmed by 2 bases and V by 3 bases; bases with no gene match: 3. CDR1 is SGDLS, CDR2 YYNGEE, per germline. The CDR3 has 15 residues. The DNA for the CDR3 is TGTGCCAGCAGCGCGGGACAGGGGTTCACAGATACGCAGTATTTT. Translating gives CASSAGQGFTDTQYF.

The genes are TRBV5-1 and TRBJ2-5; 12 nucleotides align to TRBD2. Germline assignment: CDR1 SGHRS and CDR2 YFSETQ. The CDR3 loop spans 15 amino acids. The V and J ends lost 4 bases and 7 bases, in that order; junction bases with no gene match: 8. CDR3 DNA sequence: TGCGCCAGCAGCGACCCGACTAGCGGGAGAGGGACCCAGTACTTC. Amino acids: CASSDPTSGRGTQYF.

This clone was picked up one time. The rearrangement uses TRBV15 and TRBJ2-6, with a possible D match to TRBD1 (6 bases). The CDR3 has 16 amino acids. V was clipped by 4 bases and J by 2 bases, with 12 bases between them. Germline V gene lookup returns CDR1 LNHNV and CDR2 YYDKDF (reference sequence). Written as DNA, the CDR3 is TGTGCCACCAGCACAACAGGGACCCCTGGGGCCAACGTCCTGACTTTC. Translated: CATSTTGTPGANVLTF.

The chain's CDR3 is CASSKDSADTQYF. DNA of the CDR3: TGTGCCAGCAGCAAGGACTCAGCAGATACGCAGTATTTT. The genes are TRBV7-3 and TRBJ2-3, with D possibly matching TRBD2 (5 bases). V dropped 5 bases and J dropped 4 bases, with 10 bases sitting between them. The CDR3 contains 13 residues. Germline V gene data show CDR1 as SGHTA and CDR2 as FQGTGA.

The chain is built from TRBV14 and TRBJ2-1; D is unresolved. The CDR3 runs to 15 residues. Deletions cut 4 bases from V and 5 bases from J, with 15 bases between. CDR1 and CDR2 (germline): SGHDN, FVKESK. In nucleotides, the CDR3 is TGTGCCAGCAGCCTAACCTTAGGCTATCACAATGAGCAGTTCTTC. Its translation is CASSLTLGYHNEQFF.

This sequence joins TRBV5-1 and TRBJ2-1, with 10 bases aligning to TRBD1. V trimming: 4 bases; J trimming: 1 base; junction bases outside the gene matches: 8. Germline-derived CDR1 and CDR2 are SGHRS and YFSETQ. The CDR3 length is 17 residues. This CDR3 reads CASSGGTGEISYNEQFF. In DNA, the CDR3 is TGCGCCAGCAGCGGGGGGACAGGGGAAATTTCCTACAATGAGCAGTTCTTC.

This chain links TRBV7-2 with TRBJ1-2; D is possibly TRBD1 (6 bases). There are 15 residues in the CDR3. Germline CDR1 reads SGHTA; CDR2 reads FQGNSA. The V end was cut by 5 bases, the J end by 0 bases, with 13 bases between. The CDR3, as DNA: TGTGCCAGCAGCCTAACAGGGACGGCTAACTATGGCTACACCTTC. It encodes CASSLTGTANYGYTF.

The gene calls are TRBV5-4 and TRBJ2-1; TRBD2 matches at 9 bases. The germline V gene encodes CDR1 SGHNT and CDR2 YYREEE (reference sequence). The CDR3 extends over 17 amino acids. The J segment lost 2 bases and the V segment lost 4 bases, leaving 10 bases of the junction unmatched. The chain's CDR3 is CASSGAGTSSPYNEQFF. The DNA for the CDR3 is TGTGCCAGCAGCGGGGCCGGGACTAGCTCCCCCTACAATGAGCAGTTCTTC.

This clone was detected once. The V call is TRBV2, the J call TRBJ2-1; no clear D. This CDR3 has 11 amino acids. Between the trimmed V and J ends, which lost 4 bases and 7 bases, there was a span of 5 bases. Germline CDR1 reads SNHLY; CDR2 reads FYNNEI. The CDR3 region is CASSAQNEQFF. The CDR3 DNA is TGTGCCAGCAGTGCTCAGAATGAGCAGTTCTTC.

The chain couples TRBV30 to TRBJ1-5; perhaps TRBD1 as D (5 bases). Trimming stripped 8 bases from V and 3 bases from J, with 11 bases between. This CDR3 is built from 12 residues. Germline V gene data show CDR1 as GTSNPN and CDR2 as SVGIG (reference sequence). CDR3 in amino acids: CAVSRDNQPQHF. The CDR3 coding sequence is TGTGCCGTGTCCAGGGACAATCAGCCCCAGCATTTT.

The rearrangement links TRBV28 to TRBJ2-2; TRBD2 aligns across 7 bases. Losses at the gene ends were 6 bases for V and 4 bases for J; bases not matched to a gene: 8. Per the germline V gene, CDR1 is MDHEN and CDR2 is SYDVKM. The CDR3 consists of 15 residues. The CDR3 sequence is CASSRSGIGTGELFF. The CDR3 coding sequence is TGTGCCAGCAGCCGGAGCGGGATCGGCACCGGGGAGCTGTTTTTT.

This sequence joins TRBV9 and TRBJ2-7; 7 bases map to TRBD2. With 3 bases clipped from V and 5 bases from J, the junction kept 14 bases outside the gene matches. From germline, CDR1 is SGDLS and CDR2 YYNGEE. The CDR3 totals 16 residues. CDR3 nucleotides: TGTGCCAGCAGCGGAAGACCGGGACTACCTTCCAACGAGCAGTACTTC. Amino acid sequence: CASSGRPGLPSNEQYF.

This clone was seen more than once but under ten times. The chain links TRBV18 to TRBJ2-1; 9 bases align to TRBD2. Germline-derived CDR1 and CDR2 are KGHSH and LQKENI. The CDR3 extends over 15 amino acids. Losses at the gene ends were 6 bases for V and 0 bases for J; bases not matched to a gene: 3. The CDR3 here is CASSISGSSYNEQFF. CDR3 bases: TGTGCCAGCTCCATTAGCGGGAGCTCCTACAATGAGCAGTTCTTC.

The chain links TRBV30 to TRBJ1-1; D is unresolved. Trimming left V 4 bases short and J 1 base short, with 13 bases between. Germline V gene lookup returns CDR1 GTSNPN and CDR2 SVGIG (reference sequence). The CDR3 has 14 amino acids. CDR3 amino acids: CAWTEGGRNTEAFF. The CDR3 nucleotides read TGTGCCTGGACCGAGGGTGGCAGGAACACTGAAGCTTTCTTT.

V is TRBV19 and J is TRBJ1-5; D remains ambiguous. The CDR3 runs to 14 residues. Between the trimmed V and J ends, which lost 1 base and 3 bases, there was a span of 7 bases. Per germline, CDR1 LNHDA and CDR2 SQIVND (reference sequence). The chain's CDR3 is CASSIVEINQPQHF. The CDR3 DNA sequence: TGTGCCAGTAGTATAGTAGAGATCAATCAGCCCCAGCATTTT.